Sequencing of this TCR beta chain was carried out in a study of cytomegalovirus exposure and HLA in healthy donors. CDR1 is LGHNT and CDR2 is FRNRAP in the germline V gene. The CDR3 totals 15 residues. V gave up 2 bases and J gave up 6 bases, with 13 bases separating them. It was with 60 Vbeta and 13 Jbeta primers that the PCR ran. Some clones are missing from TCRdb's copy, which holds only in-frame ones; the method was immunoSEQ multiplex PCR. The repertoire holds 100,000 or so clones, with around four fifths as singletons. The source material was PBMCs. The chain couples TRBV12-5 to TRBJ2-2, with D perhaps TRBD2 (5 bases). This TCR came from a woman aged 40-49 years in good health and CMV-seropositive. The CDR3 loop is CASGLLTGFSGELFF. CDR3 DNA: TGTGCTAGTGGTTTGCTAACGGGGTTTTCCGGGGAGCTGTTTTTT.